The 2 T cell receptor beta chains below come from one sample, sequenced in a study of early T cells in non-severe SARS-CoV-2 infection. TCRdb re-called the 5' RACE reads through MiXCR, storing one row per CDR3 protein. The data show about 58,000 distinct CDR3 sequences, approximately 11% seen once. The specimen sequenced was whole blood. These receptors all come from an adult who was a healthcare worker with PCR-confirmed SARS-CoV-2 infection or an uninfected control (not recorded which).

Only a few counts were recorded for this clonotype. The V gene is TRBV10-3, the J gene TRBJ2-3; no clear D gene. The germline V gene encodes CDR1 ENHRY and CDR2 SYGVKD. This CDR3 is 14 amino acids long. V was clipped by 2 bases and J by 1 base, with 7 bases between them. The CDR3 protein is CAISEGKGTDTQYF. The CDR3 bases are TGTGCCATCAGTGAGGGGAAGGGCACAGATACGCAGTATTTT.

The gene calls are TRBV20-1 and TRBJ2-4; D uncertain. The V gene lost 3 bases and the J gene lost 0 bases, with 12 bases spanning the gap. The CDR3 has 15 amino acids. CDR1 and CDR2 from the germline V gene are DFQATT and SNEGSKA (reference sequence). The CDR3 DNA reads TGCAGTGCTAGGGGGATCGTAAGAGCCAAAAACATTCAGTACTTC. As protein: CSARGIVRAKNIQYF.